The clone carrying this TCR beta chain came up a few times. Its target is unknown. Trimming removed 5 bases from V and 6 bases from J, with 14 bases in between. The V gene's germline CDR1 is SGHTA and CDR2 FQGNSA. The CDR3 totals 14 residues. This record comes from a study of beta chain features in type 1 diabetes. General study points: Among patients, naive, central memory and Treg TCRB repertoires appeared more similar than among healthy donors. When Type 1 diabetes patients were examined, their TCRB CDR3s proved moderately but significantly shorter in all four CD4+ subsets. Resolution of whether HLA type affects TCRB rearrangement was not achieved here.

Sequenced material consisted of expressed TCRB transcripts (all of the isolated RNA was reverse transcribed). Reads from naive, central memory and regulatory T cell samples averaged roughly 3.3 million. Generated by immunoSEQ multiplex PCR, the TCRdb table keeps only in-frame clones and is missing some. The sample holds hundreds of thousands of clones, more than 13% seen once. This receptor was obtained from a young man with type 1 diabetes. The rearrangement joins TRBV7-2 to TRBJ1-5, with D perhaps TRBD1 (5 bases). The sequenced sample was naive CD4+ T cells from blood. The CDR3 region has the DNA TGTGCCAGCAGCCCAATCGGGGGGACTCAGCCCCAGCATTTT. Residues: CASSPIGGTQPQHF.